This T cell receptor beta chain was recorded in a study of blood T cell repertoires in COVID-19. As for the study in general: Nucleic acid was either cDNA or gDNA, and it came from T cells, B-cell-depleted T cells, or PBMCs.

In the authors' workflow: How many nucleated cells were present was estimated from reference gene primer amplification. Profiling relied on immunoSEQ multiplex PCR, and the TCRdb table lists in-frame clones only, not all of them. From that table come the V and J calls and clone size; the DNA was used to work out D and trimming. The sample lists some 350,000 clones; approximately 89% were seen once. Sequencing was carried out using peripheral blood. This TCR was recovered from a woman aged 18 to 35 who had recovered from COVID-19.

Written as DNA, the CDR3 is TGTGCCAGCAGCCAGACTAGCGGGACGTCGAACACCGGGGAGCTGTTTTTT. Its protein product is CASSQTSGTSNTGELFF. The chain is built from TRBV7-9 and TRBJ2-2; 11 positions agree with TRBD2. J gave up 0 bases and V 5 bases, and 5 bases lay outside the gene matches. CDR1 and CDR2 from the germline V gene are SEHNR and FQNEAQ (reference sequence). The CDR3 covers 17 residues.